A selection of T cell receptor beta chains follows, all from one sample in a study of blood T cells in healthy people across ages. TCRdb itself ran the 5' RACE reads through MiXCR, one entry per CDR3 protein. The sample holds 540,000 or so distinct CDR3 sequences; around 48% are singletons and the top ten take around 23%. Source material: blood. Receptors originate from a man older than 75 in good health. Both conserved end residues are part of each CDR3. A D gene is named only where the DNA matches it firmly. Not all rows give a size; the values are once, few, many and, for expanded clones, a class.

TRBD1,TRBJ2-7,TRBV11-1,-,CATTGGSYEQYF,TGTGCCACCACAGGGGGCTCCTACGAGCAGTACTTC
-,TRBJ1-1,TRBV30,once,CAWSGWSNTEAFF,TGTGCCTGGAGTGGCTGGTCGAACACTGAAGCTTTCTTT
-,TRBJ1-2,TRBV4-3,-,CASSRGARDDGYTF,TGCGCCAGCAGCCGAGGTGCCAGGGATGATGGCTACACCTTC
TRBD1,TRBJ1-1,TRBV7-2,-,CASSPTGGIEAFF,TGTGCCAGCAGCCCCACAGGGGGAATTGAAGCTTTCTTT
-,TRBJ2-5,TRBV5-1,-,CASSLEGSRQETQYF,TGCGCCAGCAGCCTAGAGGGTTCGCGACAAGAGACCCAGTACTTC
-,TRBJ2-2,TRBV7-2,-,CASKFTGTQNTGELFF,TGTGCCAGCAAGTTCACCGGGACCCAGAACACCGGGGAGCTGTTTTTT
TRBD2,TRBJ2-1,TRBV7-3,once,CASSPQGLAGGGNEQFF,TGTGCCAGCAGCCCCCAGGGACTAGCGGGAGGAGGGAATGAGCAGTTCTTC
TRBD2,TRBJ2-5,TRBV6-2/TRBV6-3,-,CASSTNELALPKETQYF,TGTGCCAGCAGCACTAACGAACTAGCGCTGCCGAAAGAGACCCAGTACTTC
TRBD2,TRBJ2-3,TRBV6-5,many,CASRSSGRIADTQYF,TGTGCCAGCAGAAGCAGCGGGAGGATCGCAGATACGCAGTATTTT
TRBD2,TRBJ2-1,TRBV20-1,-,CSARLAGAAYNEQFF,TGCAGTGCTAGACTAGCGGGAGCGGCCTACAATGAGCAGTTCTTC
TRBD1,TRBJ2-1,TRBV5-1,few,CASKKTGGTTYNEQFF,TGCGCCAGCAAAAAGACAGGGGGCACAACCTACAATGAGCAGTTCTTC
-,TRBJ1-1,TRBV9,-,CASSPTVRGTEAFF,TGTGCCAGCAGCCCCACCGTCCGGGGCACTGAAGCTTTTTTT
TRBD2,TRBJ2-7,TRBV20-1,-,CSAGTSGVYEQYF,TGCAGTGCTGGTACTAGCGGGGTTTACGAGCAGTACTTC
-,TRBJ1-5,TRBV4-1,-,CASSQTQGRGSHQPQHF,TGCGCCAGCAGCCAGACACAGGGAAGAGGTAGTCATCAGCCCCAGCATTTT
TRBD1,TRBJ2-5,TRBV24-1,-,CATSDAGQGARDEQYF,TGTGCCACCAGTGATGCGGGACAGGGGGCGCGGGATGAGCAGTACTTC
-,TRBJ1-2,TRBV28,-,CASRKGVANYGYTF,TGTGCCAGCAGGAAGGGGGTCGCTAACTATGGCTACACCTTC
TRBD2,TRBJ2-1,TRBV27,-,CASSPGTSGMPSYNEQFF,TGTGCCAGCAGTCCCGGGACTAGCGGGATGCCCTCCTACAATGAGCAGTTCTTC
TRBD2,TRBJ2-5,TRBV20-1,-,CSATIPGLQETQYF,TGCAGTGCTACCATACCGGGACTACAAGAGACCCAGTACTTC
TRBD1,TRBJ2-1,TRBV20-1,once,CSASGQGNEQFF,TGCAGTGCTAGCGGACAGGGGAATGAGCAGTTCTTC
-,TRBJ2-7,TRBV20-1,-,CSRWDNWSSYNEQYF,TGCAGTCGGTGGGACAATTGGAGCTCCTACAATGAGCAGTACTTC
TRBD2,TRBJ2-7,TRBV6-2/TRBV6-3,-,CASGREASYEQYF,TGTGCCAGCGGGCGGGAGGCATCCTACGAGCAGTACTTC
TRBD2,TRBJ2-7,TRBV9,-,CASSVGHSGVSEQYF,TGTGCCAGCAGCGTAGGTCATAGCGGGGTATCCGAGCAGTACTTC
TRBD1,TRBJ2-7,TRBV10-3,few,CAIGGDRGLSYEQYF,TGTGCCATCGGGGGGGACAGGGGCCTCTCCTACGAGCAGTACTTC
TRBD2,TRBJ2-5,TRBV6-1,-,CASSEARGYQETQYF,TGTGCCAGCAGTGAAGCGCGGGGGTACCAAGAGACCCAGTACTTC
-,TRBJ2-7,TRBV29-1,many,CSVETGFSREQYF,TGCAGCGTTGAAACAGGGTTTTCTCGGGAGCAGTACTTC
-,TRBJ1-4,TRBV4-3,-,CASSQSRVATNEKLFF,TGCGCCAGCAGCCAATCCCGGGTAGCAACTAATGAAAAACTGTTTTTT
-,TRBJ2-5,TRBV9,few,CASSWGTTQETQYF,TGTGCCAGCAGTTGGGGGACCACCCAAGAGACCCAGTACTTC
-,TRBJ1-1,TRBV30,-,CAWSRGAEHEAFF,TGTGCCTGGAGTCGGGGCGCGGAACATGAAGCTTTCTTT
-,TRBJ2-1,TRBV24-1,few,CATSDSRTGEQFF,TGTGCCACCAGTGATTCACGGACGGGTGAGCAGTTCTTC
-,TRBJ1-2,TRBV6-1,once,CASSEPGGVRRYTF,TGTGCCAGCAGTGAACCCGGGGGTGTTCGTCGCTACACCTTC
-,TRBJ2-1,TRBV20-1,many,CSARPSNEQFF,TGCAGTGCTAGGCCGTCAAATGAGCAGTTCTTC
-,TRBJ2-3,TRBV7-2,-,CASSLRSQDTQYF,TGTGCCAGCAGCTTAAGGTCGCAGGATACGCAGTATTTT